Shown below are 17 T cell receptor beta chains from a single sample sequenced in a study of T cell responses to AZD1222 COVID-19 vaccine (dated by TCRdb to 2020 to 2022). Library method: the immunoSEQ multiplex PCR assay. The source is immuneACCESS, and TCRdb retained only in-frame sequences with V and J called. Part of the clones is not carried over; for the studies checked, unresolved V genes explain less than half of this, and the remainder is unexplained. Counted in this sample were 210,000 or so clones; roughly 94% of them appeared once. The ten largest clones represent around 1.5% of the sample. In light of the paper, this sample's time point label describes: about 28 days (+/-7) after the second vaccine dose. The sample's treatment or condition label, in plain terms: meningococcal conjugate vaccine given as trial control. The specimen comprised peripheral blood, sampled 28 days after the second dose of the MenACWY control vaccine. The source is an adult who received the MenACWY meningococcal vaccine as a control.

A remark on this clone: Other DNA variants within this sample encode the same CDR3. The chain joins TRBV9 to TRBJ2-7; D gene ambiguous. The V end was cut by 0 bases, the J end by 0 bases, with 10 bases between. Germline V gives CDR1 SGDLS, CDR2 YYNGEE. The CDR3 runs 15 residues. The CDR3 protein is CASSVGLASSYEQYF. The CDR3 DNA follows: TGTGCCAGCAGCGTAGGACTTGCGAGCTCCTACGAGCAGTACTTC.

The chain uses TRBV19 and TRBJ2-3; 7 bases match TRBD1. V gave up 7 bases and J gave up 2 bases; unmatched junction bases: 18. CDR1 is LNHDA and CDR2 is SQIVND in the germline V gene (reference sequence). There are 18 residues in the CDR3. CDR3 DNA sequence: TGTGCCAGTACCTACGGGGTGGGACAGAGCTTAGACACAGATACGCAGTATTTT. Amino acids: CASTYGVGQSLDTDTQYF.

The chain carries TRBV7-2 and TRBJ2-7, with D perhaps assigned TRBD1 or TRBD2 (7 bases each). The germline V gene encodes CDR1 SGHTA and CDR2 FQGNSA. Between the trimmed V and J ends, which lost 2 bases and 3 bases, there was a span of 17 bases. The CDR3 runs 16 residues. CDR3 protein: CASSLTGGTGDYEQYF. The CDR3 DNA sequence: TGTGCCAGCAGCTTAACGGGGGGTACAGGGGACTACGAGCAGTACTTC.

In DNA form, the CDR3 reads TGTGCCAGCAGCCCCGGGAGGCCCACTGAAGCTTTCTTT. It specifies CASSPGRPTEAFF. The chain combines TRBV7-9 with TRBJ1-1; no reliable D call. Germline loops: CDR1 SEHNR, CDR2 FQNEAQ (reference sequence). The CDR3 spans 13 residues. V lost 5 bases and J 4 bases, leaving 11 bases between the germline ends.

This clone was found a few times. The rearrangement joins TRBV6-5 to TRBJ1-6; maybe TRBD1 (5 bases). There are 13 residues in the CDR3. Germline CDR1 and CDR2: MNHEY and SVGAGI. Trimming cost V 6 bases and J 14 bases, with 17 bases left between them. In nucleotides, the CDR3 is TGTGCCAGCAGCCTCCGGGACCCCGGGGCCCTCCACTTT. Translating gives CASSLRDPGALHF.

CDR3 DNA: TGTGCCAGCACCACTGGCACAGATACGCAGTATTTT. It codes for CASTTGTDTQYF. The genes are TRBV28 and TRBJ2-3, with D unclear. The germline gives CDR1 MDHEN, CDR2 SYDVKM. The CDR3 extends over 12 amino acids. The ends were cut back, 7 bases at V and 1 base at J, with 6 bases in the middle.

The chain combines TRBV24-1 with TRBJ1-1; D uncertain. V lost 3 bases to trimming and J lost 5 bases, with 3 bases between them. Germline CDR1 reads KGHDR; CDR2 reads SFDVKD. The CDR3 runs to 11 residues. The CDR3: CATSDLTEAFF. The CDR3 bases are TGTGCCACCAGTGATCTTACTGAAGCTTTCTTT.

CDR3 DNA sequence: TGCGCCAGCAGCTTGGGCCCCGGGACAGGGGTTTTGGGCTTATACGAGCAGTACTTC. It encodes CASSLGPGTGVLGLYEQYF. The chain combines TRBV5-1 with TRBJ2-7; 10 nucleotides match TRBD1. Trimming at V came to 0 bases and at J to 4 bases, leaving 16 bases not matched to a gene. The CDR3 totals 19 residues. CDR1 and CDR2 from the germline V gene are SGHRS and YFSETQ.

This clone was seen just once. This sequence joins TRBV2 and TRBJ2-7; 7 bases line up with TRBD2. This CDR3 spans 14 amino acids. V trimming: 4 bases; J trimming: 3 bases; junction bases outside the gene matches: 6. Looked up from germline, CDR1 is SNHLY and CDR2 is FYNNEI. The CDR3 loop reads CASSVGGSSYEQYF. The CDR3 DNA follows: TGTGCCAGCAGTGTGGGGGGGAGTAGCTACGAGCAGTACTTC.

The chain recombines TRBV6-1 with TRBJ1-5; no definite D call. Germline V gene data show CDR1 as MNHNS and CDR2 as SASEGT. The CDR3 runs to 12 residues. V was shortened by 2 bases and J by 9 bases, with 8 bases between the two germline ends. The CDR3 bases are TGTGCCAGCAGTGAAAGGCTTGTGCCCCAGCATTTT. Amino acids: CASSERLVPQHF.

The chain recombines TRBV19 with TRBJ2-2; D is unresolved. V dropped 5 bases and J dropped 4 bases, with 14 bases sitting between them. This CDR3 spans 15 amino acids. The V gene's germline CDR1 is LNHDA and CDR2 SQIVND (reference sequence). CDR3 residues: CASSAALRATGELFF. In nucleotides, the CDR3 is TGTGCCAGTAGTGCCGCCCTTAGGGCCACCGGGGAGCTGTTTTTT.

The chain carries TRBV18 and TRBJ2-3; D is ambiguous. Trimming left V 5 bases short and J 2 bases short, with 14 bases between. Germline V gene sequence: CDR1 KGHSH, CDR2 LQKENI. The CDR3 length is 15 residues. In nucleotides, the CDR3 is TGTGCCAGCTCATCGCCCATGGTAGCCACAGATACGCAGTATTTT. Amino acid sequence: CASSSPMVATDTQYF. The full variable domain, with the rest looked up from reference TRBV18 and TRBJ2-3, is NAGVMQNPRHLVRRRGQEARLRCSPMKGHSHVYWYRQLPEEGLKFMVYLQKENIIDESGMPKERFSAEFPKEGPSILRIQQVVRGDSAAYFCASSSPMVATDTQYFGPGTRLTVL.

Concerning this clone: One junction end does not reproduce the germline sequence, and a read error may be involved. This chain connects TRBV7-7 to TRBJ2-1; TRBD2 matches 9 bases. This CDR3 has 14 amino acids. The germline gives CDR1 SSHAT, CDR2 FNYEAQ (reference sequence). CDR3 sequence: CASSLAGVNNEQFF. CDR3 sequence (DNA): TGTGCTAGCAGCTTAGCGGGAGTAAACAATGAGCAGTTCTTC. The full variable domain, completed using reference TRBV7-7 and TRBJ2-1, is GAGVSQSPRYKVTKRGQDVTLRCDPISSHATLYWYQQALGQGPEFLTYFNYEAQPDKSGLPSDRFSAERPEGSISTLTIQRTEQRDSAMYRCASSLAGVNNEQFFGPGTRLTVL.

This chain connects TRBV5-1 to TRBJ2-5; 7 bases match TRBD1. The CDR3 runs 15 residues. Trimming removed 1 base from V and 5 bases from J; junction bases left unmatched: 8. Germline V CDR1 and CDR2: SGHRS, YFSETQ. CDR3 loop: CASSLSGQAGETQYF. The DNA of the CDR3 is TGCGCCAGCAGCTTGAGCGGACAGGCCGGCGAGACCCAGTACTTC.

The CDR3 nucleotides are TGCAGCGTGAGGGGTTCCGGCTACACCTTC. Its protein product is CSVRGSGYTF. The chain recombines TRBV29-1 with TRBJ1-2; D perhaps matches TRBD1 (5 bases). The CDR3 runs to 10 residues. Germline CDR1 and CDR2: SQVTM and ANQGSEA. V was shortened by 6 bases and J by 8 bases, with 10 bases between the two germline ends.

The chain links TRBV6-1 to TRBJ1-1; D ambiguous. The germline V gene encodes CDR1 MNHNS and CDR2 SASEGT. CDR3 length equals 12 residues. Deletions cut 3 bases from V and 13 bases from J, with 15 bases between. The CDR3 DNA reads TGTGCCAGCAGTGATTCCCCTCGGGCGGGTTTCTTT. Translation gives CASSDSPRAGFF.

The chain links TRBV2 to TRBJ2-7; weak D call: TRBD1 (5 bases). Trimming left V 11 bases short and J 5 bases short, with 16 bases between. The CDR3 covers 12 residues. In germline, CDR1 is SNHLY, CDR2 FYNNEI. The CDR3 loop reads CAPLGVVNEQYF. CDR3 nucleotides: TGTGCCCCTTTAGGGGTGGTGAACGAGCAGTACTTC.